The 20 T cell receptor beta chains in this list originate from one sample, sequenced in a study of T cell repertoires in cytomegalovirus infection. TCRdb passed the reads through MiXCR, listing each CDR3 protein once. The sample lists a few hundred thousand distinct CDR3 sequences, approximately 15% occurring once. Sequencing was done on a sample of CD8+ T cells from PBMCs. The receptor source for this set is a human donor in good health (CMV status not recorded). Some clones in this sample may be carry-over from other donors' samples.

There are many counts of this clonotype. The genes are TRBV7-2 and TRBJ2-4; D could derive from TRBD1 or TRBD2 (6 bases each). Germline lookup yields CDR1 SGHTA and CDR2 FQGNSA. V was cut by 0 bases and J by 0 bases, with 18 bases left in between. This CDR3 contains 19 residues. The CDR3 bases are TGTGCCAGCAGCTTAGCCCCTCTAGGGGGGAACCTAGCCAAAAACATTCAGTACTTC. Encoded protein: CASSLAPLGGNLAKNIQYF.

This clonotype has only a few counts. The CDR3 DNA reads TGTGCCAGCAGCTTAGAGGGACTAGCGGGGGGGTATTACAATGAGCAGTTCTTC. Amino acids: CASSLEGLAGGYYNEQFF. The gene calls are TRBV7-2 and TRBJ2-1; 16 nucleotides line up with TRBD2. This CDR3 region has 18 residues. Germline V lookup: CDR1 SGHTA, CDR2 FQGNSA. After removal of 1 base from V and 4 bases from J, the junction contained 4 bases not matched to a gene. The variable domain in full, completed from reference TRBV7-2 and TRBJ2-1, reads GAGVSQSPSNKVTEKGKDVELRCDPISGHTALYWYRQSLGQGLEFLIYFQGNSAPDKSGLPSDRFSAERTGGSVSTLTIQRTQQEDSAVYLCASSLEGLAGGYYNEQFFGPGTRLTVL.

Written as DNA, the CDR3 is TGCAGTGCTAGAGATCGTCAGGTCTACGAGCAGTACTTC. This translates into CSARDRQVYEQYF. This sequence joins TRBV20-1 and TRBJ2-7; D is unclear. The V gene lost 0 bases and the J gene lost 3 bases, with 9 bases spanning the gap. The CDR3 contains 13 residues. The V gene's germline CDR1 is DFQATT and CDR2 SNEGSKA (reference sequence).

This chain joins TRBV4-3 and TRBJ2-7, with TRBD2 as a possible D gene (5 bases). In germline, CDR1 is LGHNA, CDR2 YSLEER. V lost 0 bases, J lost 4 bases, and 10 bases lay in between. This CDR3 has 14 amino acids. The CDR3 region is CASSQDTSGYEQYF. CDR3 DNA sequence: TGCGCCAGCAGCCAAGACACCTCGGGGTACGAGCAGTACTTC.

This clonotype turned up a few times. This CDR3 is CASSLGDYLNEQYF. The CDR3 bases are TGTGCCAGCAGCTTAGGGGACTATTTAAACGAGCAGTACTTC. This chain links TRBV11-2 with TRBJ2-7; 7 bases line up with TRBD2. The CDR3 sequence is 14 residues long. V trimming: 1 base; J trimming: 5 bases; junction bases outside the gene matches: 5. Germline V CDR1 and CDR2: SGHAT, FQNNGV.

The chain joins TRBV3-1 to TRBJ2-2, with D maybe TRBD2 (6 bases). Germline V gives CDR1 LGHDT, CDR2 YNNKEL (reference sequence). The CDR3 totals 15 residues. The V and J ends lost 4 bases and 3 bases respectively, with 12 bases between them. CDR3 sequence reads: CASSRAGSDTGELFF. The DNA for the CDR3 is TGTGCCAGCAGCCGAGCCGGGAGTGACACCGGGGAGCTGTTTTTT.

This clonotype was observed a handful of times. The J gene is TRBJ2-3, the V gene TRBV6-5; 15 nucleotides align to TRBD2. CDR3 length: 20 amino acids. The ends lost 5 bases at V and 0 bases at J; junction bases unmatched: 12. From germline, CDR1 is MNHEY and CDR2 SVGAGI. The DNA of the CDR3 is TGTGCCAGCAGTGCCGGACTAGCGGGGGGGCCGATCACTAGCACAGATACGCAGTATTTT. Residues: CASSAGLAGGPITSTDTQYF.

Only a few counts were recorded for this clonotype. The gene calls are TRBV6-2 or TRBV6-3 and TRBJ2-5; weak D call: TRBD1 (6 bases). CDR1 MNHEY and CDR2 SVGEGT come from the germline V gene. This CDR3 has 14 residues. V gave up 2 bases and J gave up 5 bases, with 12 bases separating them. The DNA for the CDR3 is TGTGCCAGCAGTTACCACGGACAGCGGGAGACCCAGTACTTC. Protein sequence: CASSYHGQRETQYF.

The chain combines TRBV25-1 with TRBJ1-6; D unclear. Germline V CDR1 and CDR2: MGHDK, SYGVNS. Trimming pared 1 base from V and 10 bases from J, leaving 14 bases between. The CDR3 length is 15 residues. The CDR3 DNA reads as TGTGCCAGCAGTGAATTCGGCAGGACGGACTCACCCCTCCACTTT. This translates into CASSEFGRTDSPLHF.

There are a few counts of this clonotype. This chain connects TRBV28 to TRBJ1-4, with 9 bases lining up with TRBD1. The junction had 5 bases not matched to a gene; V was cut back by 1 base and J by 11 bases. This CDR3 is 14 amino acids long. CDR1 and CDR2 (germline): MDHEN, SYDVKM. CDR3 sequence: CASSLLTGGDKLFF. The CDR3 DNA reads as TGTGCCAGCAGTTTATTAACAGGGGGCGATAAACTGTTTTTT.

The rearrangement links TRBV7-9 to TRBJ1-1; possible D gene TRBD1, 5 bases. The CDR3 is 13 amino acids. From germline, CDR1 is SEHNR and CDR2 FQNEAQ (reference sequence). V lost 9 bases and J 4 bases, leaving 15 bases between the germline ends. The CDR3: CASGGVDGTEAFF. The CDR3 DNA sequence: TGTGCCAGTGGAGGGGTCGACGGCACTGAAGCTTTCTTT.

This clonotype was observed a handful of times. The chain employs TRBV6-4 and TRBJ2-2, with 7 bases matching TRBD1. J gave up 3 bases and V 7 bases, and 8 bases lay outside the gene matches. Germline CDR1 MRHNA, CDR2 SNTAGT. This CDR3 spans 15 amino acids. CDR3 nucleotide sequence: TGTGCCAGCAAAATAAGACAGGGATACACCGGGGAGCTGTTTTTT. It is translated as CASKIRQGYTGELFF.

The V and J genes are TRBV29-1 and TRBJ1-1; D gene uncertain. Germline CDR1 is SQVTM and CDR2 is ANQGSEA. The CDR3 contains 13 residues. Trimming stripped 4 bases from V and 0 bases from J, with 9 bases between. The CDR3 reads CSVVEGMNTEAFF. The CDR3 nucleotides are TGCAGCGTTGTAGAAGGGATGAACACTGAAGCTTTCTTT.

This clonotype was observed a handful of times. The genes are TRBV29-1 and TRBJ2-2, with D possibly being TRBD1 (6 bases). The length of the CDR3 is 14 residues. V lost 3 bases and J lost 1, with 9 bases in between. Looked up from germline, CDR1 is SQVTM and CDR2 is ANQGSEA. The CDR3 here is CSVDETGNTGELFF. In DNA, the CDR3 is TGCAGCGTTGACGAGACAGGGAACACCGGGGAGCTGTTTTTT.

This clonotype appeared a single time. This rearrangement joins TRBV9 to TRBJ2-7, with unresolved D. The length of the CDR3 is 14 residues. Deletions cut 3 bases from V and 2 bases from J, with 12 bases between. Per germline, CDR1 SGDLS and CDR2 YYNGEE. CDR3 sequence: CASSASGRPYEQYF. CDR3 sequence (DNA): TGTGCCAGCAGCGCCTCAGGTAGGCCCTACGAGCAGTACTTC.

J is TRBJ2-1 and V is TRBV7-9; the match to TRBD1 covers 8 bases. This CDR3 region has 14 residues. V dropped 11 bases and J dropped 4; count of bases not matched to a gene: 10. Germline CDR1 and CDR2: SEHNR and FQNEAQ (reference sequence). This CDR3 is CAFGRGQDYNEQFF. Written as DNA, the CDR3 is TGTGCCTTTGGTCGGGGACAGGATTACAATGAGCAGTTCTTC. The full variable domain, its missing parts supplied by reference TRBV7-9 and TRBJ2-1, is DTGVSQNPRHKITKRGQNVTFRCDPISEHNRLYWYRQTLGQGPEFLTYFQNEAQLEKSRLLSDRFSAERPKGSFSTLEIQRTEQGDSAMYLCAFGRGQDYNEQFFGPGTRLTVL.

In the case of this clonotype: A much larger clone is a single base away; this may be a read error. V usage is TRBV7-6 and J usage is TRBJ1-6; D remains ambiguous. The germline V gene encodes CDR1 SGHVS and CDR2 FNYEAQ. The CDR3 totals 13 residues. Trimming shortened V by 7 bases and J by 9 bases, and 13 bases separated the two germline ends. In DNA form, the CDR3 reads TGTGCCAGCACGCTTTTCCCGACTTCACCCCTCCACTTT. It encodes CASTLFPTSPLHF.

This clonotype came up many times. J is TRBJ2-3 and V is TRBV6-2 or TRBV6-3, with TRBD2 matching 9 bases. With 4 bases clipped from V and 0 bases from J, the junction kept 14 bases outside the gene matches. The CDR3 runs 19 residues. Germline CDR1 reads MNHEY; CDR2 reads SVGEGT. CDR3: CASSFFLAGSESSTDTQYF. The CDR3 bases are TGTGCCAGCAGTTTCTTCCTAGCGGGGAGCGAATCTAGCACAGATACGCAGTATTTT.

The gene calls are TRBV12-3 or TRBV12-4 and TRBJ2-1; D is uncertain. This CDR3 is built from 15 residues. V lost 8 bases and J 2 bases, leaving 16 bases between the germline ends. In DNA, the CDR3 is TGTGCCAGCTCCTCCCCGGACCGAGCCTACAATGAGCAGTTCTTC. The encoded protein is CASSSPDRAYNEQFF.

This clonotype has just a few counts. The CDR3 spells CSASLIMNTEAFF. The CDR3 DNA reads TGCAGTGCTAGCCTTATCATGAACACTGAAGCTTTCTTT. J is TRBJ1-1 and V is TRBV20-1; D remains ambiguous. The V and J ends lost 3 bases and 0 bases respectively, with 8 bases between them. Germline CDR1 and CDR2: DFQATT and SNEGSKA (reference sequence). The length of the CDR3 is 13 residues.